This TCR beta chain was observed in a study of blood T cells in healthy people across ages. The study, taken as a whole, reports: From one million sequenced T cells, diversity estimates were lower bounds. Naive CD4+ cells and diversity were both higher in long-lived donors than in aged donors.

Each donor was a healthy Caucasian individual from Russia, aged roughly 6 to 90. Germline V lookup: CDR1 MNHNY, CDR2 SVGAGI (reference sequence). There are 14 residues in the CDR3. With 2 bases removed from V and 2 bases from J, the gap between germline ends came to 10 bases. This clonotype was observed a handful of times. Its cognate antigen is unknown. A second PCR of 7 to 11 cycles used a sample-barcoded 5' primer and a J-beta primer mix. Researchers report that a template-switch adaptor with 12 random nucleotides tagged each cDNA molecule. TCRdb reanalysed the 5' RACE reads using MiXCR and keeps one entry per CDR3 protein. The repertoire holds around 1.5 million distinct CDR3 sequences, with about 40% as singletons.

The sequencing input was blood. The source of this sequence is a woman younger than 35 in good health. V usage is TRBV6-6 and J usage is TRBJ2-7, with D possibly TRBD2 on 5 matching bases. Here the CDR3 DNA reads TGTGCCAGCAGTTACGGGGAGAAGACCTACGAGCAGTACTTC. It yields the protein CASSYGEKTYEQYF.